These 15 T cell receptor beta chains originate from one sample sequenced in a study of blood T cell repertoires in COVID-19. Sequencing used immunoSEQ multiplex PCR; TCRdb keeps in-frame clones, though not all of them. The data show some 250,000 clones, 70% to 90% seen once. Sequencing used peripheral blood. The receptors originated from a man aged 55 to 69 with acute or convalescent COVID-19.

The chain employs TRBV11-2 and TRBJ2-1; TRBD2 agrees at 9 bases. The CDR3 covers 16 residues. The germline V gene encodes CDR1 SGHAT and CDR2 FQNNGV. Trimming took 6 bases from V and 3 from J; bases not matched to a gene: 9. CDR3 sequence: CASRPIAGVYYNEQFF. The CDR3 DNA reads TGTGCCAGCAGACCTATAGCGGGAGTTTACTACAATGAGCAGTTCTTC. Filled out from reference TRBV11-2 and TRBJ2-1, the complete variable domain reads EAGVAQSPRYKIIEKRQSVAFWCNPISGHATLYWYQQILGQGPKLLIQFQNNGVVDDSQLPKDRFSAERLKGVDSTLKIQPAKLEDSAVYLCASRPIAGVYYNEQFFGPGTRLTVL.

The V gene is TRBV19, the J gene TRBJ2-7, with 9 bases that match TRBD2. Germline V CDR1 and CDR2: LNHDA, SQIVND (reference sequence). V trimming: 7 bases; J trimming: 7 bases; junction bases outside the gene matches: 14. The CDR3 spans 15 residues. Written as DNA, the CDR3 is TGTGCCAGTACCGAATACGCGGGAGGGCGAGGAGAGCAGTACTTC. Residues: CASTEYAGGRGEQYF.

The chain employs TRBV3-1 (or the pseudogene TRBV3-2) and TRBJ1-2, with a weak D call TRBD1 (5 bases). This CDR3 region has 17 residues. The germline V and J ends were trimmed by 5 bases and 1 base, with 20 bases remaining between them. Germline V gene lookup returns CDR1 LGHDT and CDR2 YNNKEL (reference sequence). CDR3 region: CASSFHTGARVNYGYTF. Here the CDR3 DNA reads TGTGCCAGCAGCTTCCATACAGGAGCCCGAGTTAACTATGGCTACACCTTC.

A note on this clone: Sequence at one end of the junction differs from germline and may be a read error. The chain combines TRBV6-2 or TRBV6-3 with TRBJ1-5, with D perhaps matching TRBD1 (6 bases). This CDR3 region has 13 residues. From germline, CDR1 is MNHEY and CDR2 SVGEGT. The CDR3 DNA reads TGTGCCAGCAGTTACGGGGCTCGTACGGACAGTTGGTTT. Protein sequence: CASSYGARTDSWF.

The chain joins TRBV5-4 to TRBJ1-1, with D possibly matching TRBD1 (6 bases). Germline CDR1 and CDR2: SGHNT and YYREEE (reference sequence). Trimming pared 0 bases from V and 12 bases from J, leaving 15 bases between. This CDR3 region has 13 residues. The CDR3 coding sequence is TGTGCCAGCAGCTTGGCCTACAGGGAAGGGACTTTCTTT. This sequence encodes CASSLAYREGTFF.

This rearrangement joins TRBV24-1 to TRBJ2-1; TRBD1 agrees at 9 bases. The CDR3 runs to 16 residues. V was pared by 5 bases and J by 7 bases, with 11 bases of the junction left unmatched. Germline V gene data show CDR1 as KGHDR and CDR2 as SFDVKD. In nucleotides, the CDR3 is TGTGCCACCAGTGTGGTGGGACAGGGAGTAGAAAATGAGCAGTTCTTC. This encodes CATSVVGQGVENEQFF.

The chain links TRBV6-5 to TRBJ2-7; D may be TRBD1 (5 bases). The CDR3 has 16 residues. The V and J ends lost 4 bases and 0 bases respectively, with 16 bases between them. Germline V lookup: CDR1 MNHEY, CDR2 SVGAGI. CDR3 bases: TGTGCCAGCAGTTCTCCCAGGGATATAAGCTCCTACGAGCAGTACTTC. Translating gives CASSSPRDISSYEQYF.

The table lists this clone with a few counts. V usage is TRBV6-2 or TRBV6-3 and J usage is TRBJ1-1, with 7 bases aligning to TRBD1. The CDR3 is made up of 11 amino acids. Germline trimming cut 6 bases from V and 7 bases from J; bases unmatched to any gene: 2. Germline values: CDR1 MNHEY, CDR2 SVGEGT. The CDR3 DNA follows: TGTGCCAGCAGCCGGGACAGTGAAGCTTTCTTT. Protein product: CASSRDSEAFF.

CDR3: CASRQGEAFF. CDR3 DNA: TGTGCCAGCCGACAGGGTGAAGCTTTCTTT. The genes are TRBV28 and TRBJ1-1; 7 nucleotides line up with TRBD1. Germline CDR1 is MDHEN and CDR2 is SYDVKM. With 8 bases clipped from V and 7 bases from J, the junction kept 1 base outside the gene matches. The CDR3 extends over 10 amino acids.

The J gene is TRBJ1-2, the V gene TRBV7-9; the D gene is possibly TRBD1 (5 bases). Trimming removed 3 bases at V and 8 bases at J, with 13 bases between. The germline V gene encodes CDR1 SEHNR and CDR2 FQNEAQ (reference sequence). The CDR3 is 13 amino acids. CDR3 protein: CASSLGGVPGYTF. Written as DNA, the CDR3 is TGTGCCAGCAGCTTGGGGGGGGTCCCCGGCTACACCTTC.

V is TRBV28 and J is TRBJ1-1; a possible D gene is TRBD1 (5 bases). The CDR3 covers 12 residues. Germline values: CDR1 MDHEN, CDR2 SYDVKM. Trimming took off 6 bases at V and 3 bases at J, with 8 bases between the two ends. This CDR3 reads CASSSGYTEAFF. As DNA, the CDR3 is TGTGCCAGCAGCTCAGGGTACACTGAAGCTTTCTTT.

The chain combines TRBV10-3 with TRBJ1-1, with a possible D match to TRBD1 (6 bases). V lost 6 bases and J lost 1, with 12 bases in between. This CDR3 comprises 14 residues. From germline, CDR1 is ENHRY and CDR2 SYGVKD. CDR3 sequence (DNA): TGTGCCATCAGGGCAAACAGGGAGAACACTGAAGCTTTCTTT. It specifies CAIRANRENTEAFF.

This clone was counted a few times. V gene TRBV11-3 combines with J gene TRBJ1-5; D is unclear. V lost 8 bases and J 0 bases, leaving 8 bases between the germline ends. Germline assignment: CDR1 SGHNT and CDR2 YENEEA. This CDR3 is 13 amino acids long. CDR3 residues: CASSKSSNQPQHF. The DNA for the CDR3 is TGTGCCAGCTCGAAGAGTAGCAATCAGCCCCAGCATTTT.

The V gene is TRBV2, the J gene TRBJ2-2; the match to TRBD2 covers 12 bases. J was trimmed by 5 bases and V by 6 bases; bases with no gene match: 7. The CDR3 contains 16 residues. Germline assignment: CDR1 SNHLY and CDR2 FYNNEI. This CDR3 is CASSLAGGPRTGELFF. CDR3 DNA: TGTGCCAGCAGCCTAGCGGGAGGGCCGAGAACCGGGGAGCTGTTTTTT.

V gene TRBV11-3 combines with J gene TRBJ2-2, with 12 nucleotides matching TRBD2. This CDR3 region has 16 residues. CDR1 SGHNT and CDR2 YENEEA come from the germline V gene. V lost 2 bases to trimming and J lost 7 bases; unmatched junction nucleotides: 5. The CDR3 here is CASSLRLAGGGGELFF. In DNA, the CDR3 is TGTGCCAGCAGCTTACGGCTAGCGGGAGGGGGCGGGGAGCTGTTTTTT.